Below, 9 T cell receptor beta chains from the same sample are listed, as sequenced in a study of T cell repertoires in cytomegalovirus infection. TCRdb fed the reads into MiXCR, producing one record per CDR3 protein. The top ten hold more than 20% of the sample, which has 560,000 or so distinct CDR3 sequences, approximately 15% seen once. Material for sequencing was CD8+ T cells from PBMCs. The receptors were gathered from a human donor in good health (CMV status not recorded). Some clones in this sample may be carry-over from other donors' samples.

This clonotype was detected only a few times. V usage is TRBV7-9 and J usage is TRBJ2-3; no clear D gene. Germline lookup yields CDR1 SEHNR and CDR2 FQNEAQ (reference sequence). V lost 3 bases, J lost 4 bases, and 11 bases lay in between. The CDR3 length is 14 residues. The CDR3 DNA reads as TGTGCCAGCAGCTTGTCCCATCCGTCAGATACGCAGTATTTT. Its translation: CASSLSHPSDTQYF.

On this clonotype itself: A much larger clone differs by one base, so this may be a read error. The chain joins TRBV12-3 or TRBV12-4 to TRBJ2-3; D is unclear. The CDR3 is 14 residues long. This chain's CDR3 is CASSFRRATETQYF. Written as DNA, the CDR3 is TGTGCCAGCAGTTTTAGACGGGCCACAGAAACGCAGTATTTT.

At least ten counts were recorded for this clonotype. The chain carries TRBV27 and TRBJ2-2; D gene unclear. The germline V gene encodes CDR1 MNHEY and CDR2 SMNVEV (reference sequence). This CDR3 comprises 12 residues. V was trimmed by 6 bases and J by 6 bases, leaving 8 bases between them. CDR3 region: CASSFPAGELFF. Written as DNA, the CDR3 is TGTGCCAGCAGCTTCCCAGCCGGGGAGCTGTTTTTT.

With respect to this clonotype: A read error may explain this, as a much larger clone is one base away. This likely comes from a read error, as the CDR3 has no conserved phenylalanine or tryptophan at its end. The chain couples TRBV7-9 to TRBJ2-7, with D possibly matching TRBD2 (7 bases). Germline assignment: CDR1 SEHNR and CDR2 FQNEAQ (reference sequence). The CDR3 length is 13 residues. Trimming removed 5 bases from V and 5 bases from J, with 13 bases in between. CDR3 loop: CASSPAGAHEQYL. The CDR3 DNA sequence: TGTGCCAGCAGCCCCGCGGGGGCCCACGAGCAGTACTTA.

This clonotype was found a few times. The rearrangement uses TRBV27 and TRBJ2-3; 14 positions match TRBD2. The CDR3 is made up of 15 amino acids. V lost 6 bases and J lost 5; bases outside the gene matches: 4. Germline lookup yields CDR1 MNHEY and CDR2 SMNVEV (reference sequence). The CDR3 protein is CASSGTSGRGDTQYF. The DNA for the CDR3 is TGTGCCAGCAGCGGGACTAGCGGGAGAGGAGATACGCAGTATTTT.

This clonotype was recorded a few times. The rearrangement links TRBV7-9 to TRBJ1-1; D gene unclear. Trimming shortened V by 6 bases and J by 8 bases, and 10 bases separated the two germline ends. Germline lookup yields CDR1 SEHNR and CDR2 FQNEAQ (reference sequence). The CDR3 contains 11 residues. DNA of the CDR3: TGTGCCAGCAGGGAGGGCTTCGAAGCTTTCTTT. Encoded protein: CASREGFEAFF.

This clonotype has only a few counts. A junction end diverges from the germline sequence, so it may reflect a read error. The chain has TRBV4-1 and TRBJ1-2, with TRBD1 identical over 7 bases. The CDR3 covers 14 residues. Germline CDR1 and CDR2: MGHRA and YSYEKL. The CDR3 region has the DNA TGTGCCAGCAGCAACCAACAGGGGAACTATGGCTACACCTTC. Translated: CASSNQQGNYGYTF.

This clonotype was detected ten times or more. The chain is built from TRBV7-9 and TRBJ2-1, with 10 positions matching TRBD2. Trimming cost V 5 bases and J 7 bases; bases outside gene matches: 11. The CDR3 loop spans 16 amino acids. From germline, CDR1 is SEHNR and CDR2 FQNEAQ (reference sequence). The CDR3 DNA sequence: TGTGCCAGCAGCACCCCCCGCCTAGCGGGGGAGAATGAGCAGTTCTTC. Protein: CASSTPRLAGENEQFF.

To note about this clonotype: A much larger clone sits a single nucleotide away, making a read error possible. The missing conserved phenylalanine or tryptophan at the end of this CDR3 makes a read error likely. The V and J genes are TRBV4-1 and TRBJ2-1, with 9 bases matching TRBD2. Germline CDR1 reads MGHRA; CDR2 reads YSYEKL. The CDR3 runs to 16 residues. Losses at the gene ends were 1 base for V and 4 bases for J; bases not matched to a gene: 5. The CDR3 DNA is TGCGCCAGCAGCCAAGGAGGACTAGCGCTTTACAATGAGCAGTTCTTA. It codes for CASSQGGLALYNEQFL.